This TCR beta chain was identified in a study of T cell responses to AZD1222 COVID-19 vaccine. Findings and limits, study-wide: None of the repertoires were sampled until the peak T cell response had passed.

Trimming left V 5 bases short and J 5 bases short, with 16 bases between. Germline V CDR1 and CDR2: SGHRS, YFSETQ. The CDR3 sequence is 14 residues long. As concerns this clone: Antigen unknown.

The assay was immunoSEQ multiplex PCR, and TCRdb's table has in-frame clones only and misses some. The sample consists of 90,000 to 110,000 clones, roughly 89% of them appearing once. The sample here was peripheral blood, taken 28 days after the second AZD1222 dose. The V and J genes are TRBV5-1 and TRBJ1-2; a weak D match, TRBD1 (6 bases). This receptor was obtained from an adult who received the AZD1222 COVID-19 vaccine. The CDR3 DNA reads TGCGCCAGCAGTCAGACAGGCGACACATATGGCTACACCTTC. It encodes CASSQTGDTYGYTF.